This T cell receptor beta chain originates from a study of T cells in Graves' hyperthyroidism and ophthalmopathy. Regarding the study as a whole: From stable hyperthyroidism, ophthalmopathy was separated by a 13 V-J model.

Diagnoses were made from clinical symptoms, serum measures (thyroxine and TRAb), thyroid ultrasound and orbital computed tomography. The blood specimen was taken at initial hyperthyroidism diagnosis, before any ophthalmopathy symptoms. It was 8 to 10 ml of fresh peripheral blood that supplied the PBMCs. The table lists this clonotype with many counts. Its antigen remains unknown. V trimming: 5 bases; J trimming: 0 bases; junction bases outside the gene matches: 6. The CDR3 sequence is 15 residues long. Germline-derived CDR1 and CDR2 are MDHEN and SYDVKM. RNA transcripts yielded amplified TCR beta CDR3 regions. TCR CDR3 regions were first amplified by RT-PCR with HTBI primers. TCRdb reprocessed the multiplex PCR reads with MiXCR, giving one entry per CDR3 protein. Here the sample spans roughly 260,000 distinct CDR3 sequences, more than 14% being singletons.

This clonotype was sampled from a woman between 40 and 50 years old with Graves' hyperthyroidism that later progressed to Graves' ophthalmopathy. This chain connects TRBV28 to TRBJ1-2; 7 nucleotides match TRBD1. Input material: blood. CDR3 sequence: CASSLGTASNYGYTF. In nucleotides, the CDR3 is TGTGCCAGCAGTCTAGGGACAGCCTCTAACTATGGCTACACCTTC.